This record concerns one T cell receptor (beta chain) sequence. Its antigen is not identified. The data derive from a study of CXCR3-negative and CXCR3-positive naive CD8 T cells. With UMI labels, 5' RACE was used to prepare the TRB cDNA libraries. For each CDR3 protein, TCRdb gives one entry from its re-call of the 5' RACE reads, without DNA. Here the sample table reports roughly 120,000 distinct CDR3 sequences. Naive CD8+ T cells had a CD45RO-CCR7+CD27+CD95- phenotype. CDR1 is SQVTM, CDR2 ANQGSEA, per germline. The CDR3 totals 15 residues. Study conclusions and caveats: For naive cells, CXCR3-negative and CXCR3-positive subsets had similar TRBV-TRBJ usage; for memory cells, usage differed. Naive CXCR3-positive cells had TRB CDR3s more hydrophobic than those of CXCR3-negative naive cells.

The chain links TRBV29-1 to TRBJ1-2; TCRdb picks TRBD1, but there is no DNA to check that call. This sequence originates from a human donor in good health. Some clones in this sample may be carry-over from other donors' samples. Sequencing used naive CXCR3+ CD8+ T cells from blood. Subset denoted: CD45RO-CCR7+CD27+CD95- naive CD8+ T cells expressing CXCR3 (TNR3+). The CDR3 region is CSVGGGQGRNYGYTF.